A single TCR beta chain is shown here with its context. These data originate in a study of blood T cell repertoires in COVID-19. Study-level information: Acute and convalescent COVID-19 specimens originated in the United States, Italy and Spain.

The Seattle site enrolled patients during active infection and followed them longitudinally. In germline, CDR1 is SGHDT, CDR2 YYEEEE. The CDR3 loop spans 14 amino acids. Trimming left V 4 bases short and J 1 base short, with 9 bases between. Under the authors' procedure: Estimated nucleated cell counts came from reference gene primer amplification. Repertoires were generated with immunoSEQ multiplex PCR, while TCRdb's copy carries only in-frame clones and drops some. From that table come the V and J calls and clone size; the DNA was used to work out D and trimming. The table has about 170,000 clones, 84% seen once.

This chain uses TRBV5-6 with TRBJ1-5; tentatively, D is TRBD1 (5 bases). The sample taken for sequencing was peripheral blood. This receptor was taken from an older woman with COVID-19, enrolled during active disease. The CDR3 spells CASSLKGSNQPQHF. The CDR3, as DNA: TGTGCCAGCAGCCTGAAGGGGAGCAATCAGCCCCAGCATTTT.